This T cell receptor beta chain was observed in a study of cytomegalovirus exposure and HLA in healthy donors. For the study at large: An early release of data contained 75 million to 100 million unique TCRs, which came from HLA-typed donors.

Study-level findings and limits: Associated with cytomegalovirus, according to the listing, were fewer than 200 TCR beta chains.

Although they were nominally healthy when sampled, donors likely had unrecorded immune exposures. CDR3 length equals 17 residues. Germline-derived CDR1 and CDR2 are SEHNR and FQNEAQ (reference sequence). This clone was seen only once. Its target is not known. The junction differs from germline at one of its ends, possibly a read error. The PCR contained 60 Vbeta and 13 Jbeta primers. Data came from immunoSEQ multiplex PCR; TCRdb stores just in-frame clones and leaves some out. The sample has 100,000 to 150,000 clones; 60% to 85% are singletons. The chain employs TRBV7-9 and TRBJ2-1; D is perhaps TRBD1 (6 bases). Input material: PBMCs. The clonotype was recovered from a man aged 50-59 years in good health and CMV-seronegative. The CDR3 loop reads CSSSLLPGRDNYNEQFF. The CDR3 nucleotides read TGTTCCAGCAGCCTCCTCCCGGGCCGGGACAACTACAATGAGCAGTTCTTC.